The clone carrying this T cell receptor (beta chain) was detected many times. The target antigen is unknown. This sample stems from a study of naive and memory T cell subsets. Overall study findings and caveats: RNA-based TCR counts may shift with T cell activation and differentiation.

Both TRBC1 and TRBC2 were covered by a beta constant-region primer of two equimolar oligonucleotides. The ligated cDNA underwent four PCR rounds using SP2 and nested alpha and beta constant-region primers. MiXCR was run by TCRdb on the UMI-ligation and nested PCR reads, yielding one entry per CDR3 protein. The sample has about 85,000 distinct CDR3 sequences, roughly 13% seen once. Losses at the gene ends were 6 bases for V and 0 bases for J; bases not matched to a gene: 8. The CDR3 covers 16 residues. CDR1 and CDR2 (germline): KGHSH, LQKENI. Cells stained for CD3, CD4, CD8, CD45RA and CD27 were sorted into four subsets.

The sequence came from a human donor in good health. The sequenced sample consisted of central memory CD4+ T cells from blood. This rearrangement joins TRBV18 to TRBJ1-2, with 9 nucleotides matching TRBD1. The DNA of the CDR3 is TGTGCCAGCTCCCAGGGACAGGGCTCAGCTAACTATGGCTACACCTTC. This codes for CASSQGQGSANYGYTF. Filled out from reference TRBV18 and TRBJ1-2, the complete variable domain reads NAGVMQNPRHLVRRRGQEARLRCSPMKGHSHVYWYRQLPEEGLKFMVYLQKENIIDESGMPKERFSAEFPKEGPSILRIQQVVRGDSAAYFCASSQGQGSANYGYTFGSGTRLTVV.